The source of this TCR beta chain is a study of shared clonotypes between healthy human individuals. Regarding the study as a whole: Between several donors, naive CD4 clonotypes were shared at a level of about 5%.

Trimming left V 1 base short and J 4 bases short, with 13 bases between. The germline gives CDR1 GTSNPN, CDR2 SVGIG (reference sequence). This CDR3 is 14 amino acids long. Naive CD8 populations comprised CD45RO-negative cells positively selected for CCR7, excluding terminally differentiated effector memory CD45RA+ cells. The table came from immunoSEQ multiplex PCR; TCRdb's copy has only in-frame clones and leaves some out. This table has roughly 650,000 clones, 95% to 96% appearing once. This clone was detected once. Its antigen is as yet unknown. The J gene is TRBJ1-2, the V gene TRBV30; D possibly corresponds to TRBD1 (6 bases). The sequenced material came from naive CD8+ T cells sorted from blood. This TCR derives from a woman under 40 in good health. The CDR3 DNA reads TGTGCCTGGAGTGCCCTGGGGGGGGCCTATGGCTACACCTTC. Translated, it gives CAWSALGGAYGYTF.